This paragraph covers one T cell receptor (beta chain) sequence. TCRdb passed the RT-PCR reads through MiXCR, listing each CDR3 protein once. The sample consists of around 750,000 distinct CDR3 sequences, over 20% of them appearing once. These data belong to a study of response to subunit inactivated influenza vaccine. Here the sequenced sample was PBMCs from blood, taken roughly 5 days after vaccination. The TCR sequence derives from a man in his fifties or sixties who received an inactivated influenza vaccine.

In DNA, the CDR3 is TGTGCCAGTTACAGGGACATGAACACTGAAGCTTTCTTT. Residues: CASYRDMNTEAFF. The V call is TRBV27, the J call TRBJ1-1; possible D gene TRBD1, 6 bases. CDR3 length: 13 amino acids. V was trimmed by 9 bases and J by 0 bases, leaving 11 bases between them. Germline CDR1 MNHEY, CDR2 SMNVEV (reference sequence).